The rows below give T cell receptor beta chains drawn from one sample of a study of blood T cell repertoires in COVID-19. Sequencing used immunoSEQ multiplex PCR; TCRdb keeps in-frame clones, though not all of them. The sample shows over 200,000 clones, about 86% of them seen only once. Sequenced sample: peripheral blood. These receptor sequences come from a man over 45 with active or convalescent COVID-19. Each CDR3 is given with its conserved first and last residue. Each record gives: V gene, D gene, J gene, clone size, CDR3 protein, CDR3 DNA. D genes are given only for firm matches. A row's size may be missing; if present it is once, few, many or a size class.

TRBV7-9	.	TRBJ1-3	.	CASSLGATIYF	TGTGCCAGCAGCTTGGGGGCCACCATATATTTT
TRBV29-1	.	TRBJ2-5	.	CSVGRGSGETQYF	TGCAGCGTTGGTCGGGGATCCGGTGAGACCCAGTACTTC
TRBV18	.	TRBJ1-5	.	CASHIAGQPQHF	TGTGCCAGCCACATCGCGGGGCAGCCCCAGCATTTT
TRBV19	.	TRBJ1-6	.	CASSPINRAWGSPLHF	TGTGCCAGTAGTCCCATCAACAGGGCTTGGGGATCACCCCTCCACTTT
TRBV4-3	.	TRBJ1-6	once	CASSQDRTANSPLHF	TGCGCCAGCAGCCAAGATCGGACAGCTAATTCACCCCTCCACTTT
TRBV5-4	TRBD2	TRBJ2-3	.	CASSLGGTSTVDTQYF	TGTGCCAGCAGCTTGGGTGGGACTAGCACGGTAGATACGCAGTATTTT
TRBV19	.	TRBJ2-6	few	CASTLIRGPGANVLTF	TGTGCCAGTACCCTCATCAGGGGACCCGGGGCCAACGTCCTGACTTTC
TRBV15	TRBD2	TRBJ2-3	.	CATSTRLAQTDTQYF	TGTGCCACCAGCACGCGACTAGCGCAGACAGATACGCAGTATTTT
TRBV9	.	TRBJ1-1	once	CASSVDSRGTNTEAFF	TGTGCCAGCAGCGTAGATAGTCGGGGAACGAACACTGAAGCTTTCTTT
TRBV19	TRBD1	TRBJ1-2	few	CASSILPGQGGFSGYTF	TGTGCCAGTAGTATTCTCCCGGGACAGGGAGGCTTTAGTGGCTACACCTTC
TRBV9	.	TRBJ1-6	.	CASSVAPDFSSYNSPLHF	TGTGCCAGCAGCGTAGCCCCGGACTTTAGCTCCTATAATTCACCCCTCCACTTT
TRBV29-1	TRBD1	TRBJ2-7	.	CSASLRDRGTYEQYF	TGCAGCGCCAGCCTCCGGGACAGGGGGACCTACGAGCAGTACTTC
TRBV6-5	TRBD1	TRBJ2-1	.	CASCKGQAVHEQFF	TGTGCCAGCTGTAAGGGACAGGCTGTCCATGAGCAGTTCTTC
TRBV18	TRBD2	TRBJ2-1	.	CASSPSGGAHEQFF	TGTGCCAGCTCACCGAGCGGGGGGGCCCATGAGCAGTTCTTC
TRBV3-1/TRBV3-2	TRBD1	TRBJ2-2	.	CASSPYGQGKEGELFF	TGTGCCAGCAGCCCTTACGGACAGGGGAAGGAGGGGGAGCTGTTTTTT
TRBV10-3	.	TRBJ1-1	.	CAISGPSGQKNTEAFF	TGTGCCATCAGTGGGCCTTCGGGACAAAAGAACACTGAAGCTTTCTTT
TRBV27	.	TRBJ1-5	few	CASSSQGQFQPQHF	TGTGCCAGCAGTTCTCAGGGTCAGTTTCAGCCCCAGCATTTT
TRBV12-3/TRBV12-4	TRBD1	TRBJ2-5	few	CASRRGREETQYF	TGTGCCAGCAGGAGGGGGCGGGAAGAGACCCAGTACTTC
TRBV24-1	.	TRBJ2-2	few	CATSDSWGGTGELFF	TGTGCCACCAGTGATTCCTGGGGCGGCACCGGGGAGCTGTTTTTT
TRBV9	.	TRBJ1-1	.	CASSVEDRGSGRNTEAFF	TGTGCCAGCAGCGTAGAGGATAGGGGGTCGGGGAGGAACACTGAAGCTTTCTTT